This record concerns one T cell receptor (beta chain) sequence. Source study methods: Amplification from reference gene primers served as the basis for estimated nucleated cell counts. Libraries were prepared by immunoSEQ multiplex PCR; TCRdb keeps only in-frame clonotypes and omits some of them. From that table come the V and J calls and clone size; the DNA was used to work out D and trimming. In the table there are roughly 180,000 clones, more than 80% of which are singletons. The length of the CDR3 is 13 residues. Germline loops: CDR1 MNHEY, CDR2 SVGAGI. Trimming removed 11 bases from V and 4 bases from J; junction bases left unmatched: 8. Seattle participants joined during active infection and were tracked over time. This sample stems from a study of blood T cell repertoires in COVID-19.

Sequenced sample: peripheral blood. The chain combines TRBV6-5 with TRBJ2-1; 7 bases fit TRBD2. The source is a woman aged 35 to 49 with COVID-19, enrolled during active disease. Here the CDR3 DNA reads TGTGCCGCGTGGGCTAGCGGATACAATGAGCAGTTCTTC. Translation gives CAAWASGYNEQFF.